Listed below are T cell receptor beta chains from one sample, sequenced in a study of blood T cell repertoires in COVID-19. Assay used: immunoSEQ multiplex PCR; TCRdb lists only in-frame clones, some missing. The sample carries fewer than 450,000 clones, roughly 89% recorded once. The sequenced sample was peripheral blood. These receptors originate from a woman in her late teens or twenties who had recovered from COVID-19. The conserved cysteine and the conserved F or W are not part of the CDR3 here. Each record gives: J gene, V gene, CDR3 protein.

TRBJ1-5	TRBV30	AWSRTGDQPQH
TRBJ1-2	TRBV9	ASSVAVNYGYT
TRBJ1-4	TRBV18	ASSPQGANEKLF
TRBJ2-2	TRBV25-1	ASRTGSPYTGELF
TRBJ2-1	TRBV7-2	ASSLVGTGGVDEQF
TRBJ1-5	TRBV5-6	ASSLGRGQGWYQPQH
TRBJ2-2	TRBV3-1/TRBV3-2	ASSQSPGLDTGELF
TRBJ1-2	TRBV27	ASSLSFSFLLQAGSGYT
TRBJ2-1	TRBV7-9	ASSPRTASHEQF
TRBJ1-1	TRBV7-9	ASSLAQTRNTEAF
TRBJ1-1	TRBV5-1	ASSYDRVGDPEAF
TRBJ2-1	TRBV6-2/TRBV6-3	ASSYSSGTANEQF
TRBJ1-1	TRBV5-1	ASSLEGVFGGTLAEAF
TRBJ1-2	TRBV25-1	ASSGRDRSYGYT
TRBJ1-6	TRBV28	ASSLVWESPLH
TRBJ1-2	TRBV29-1	SAQSRKNYGYT
TRBJ1-5	TRBV5-6	ASSLGGAYSNQPQH
TRBJ1-2	TRBV5-6	ASSQGFGYT
TRBJ2-1	TRBV11-3	ASSLGGTRAYNEQF
TRBJ2-1	TRBV3-1/TRBV3-2	ASSLVTGGNEQF
TRBJ2-1	TRBV11-2	ASSFNRRENRYNEQF
TRBJ1-1	TRBV18	ASSPTGPVLTEAF
TRBJ2-2	TRBV10-2	ATGASGGGGELF
TRBJ2-1	TRBV5-5	ASSLVMLGPYNEQF
TRBJ2-1	TRBV10-3	AISKTSGVDEQF
TRBJ2-5	TRBV18	ASSPGTPRETQY
TRBJ1-3	TRBV27	ASSPRTGNTIY
TRBJ2-1	TRBV7-9	ASAASGRPNNEQF
TRBJ2-1	TRBV6-5	ASSNLAGGGEQF
TRBJ2-1	TRBV10-2	ATGTSGSYNEQF
TRBJ2-1	TRBV5-1	ASSLVAGEYNEQF
TRBJ2-1	TRBV10-3	AISKAGDHNEQF
TRBJ1-2	TRBV6-1	ASSETPQGGYGYT
TRBJ1-6	TRBV5-1	ASSPTMTGGHNSPLH
TRBJ2-2	TRBV30	AWNGLAGPGTGELF
TRBJ2-4	TRBV6-2/TRBV6-3	ASSTSSAKNIQY
TRBJ2-6	TRBV5-8	ASSEPGQGLTGANVLT
TRBJ2-3	TRBV29-1	SVGQGLTDTQY
TRBJ2-1	TRBV19	ASSRGTSGTTYNEQF
TRBJ1-4	TRBV6-5	ASTPDRNNEKLF
TRBJ2-5	TRBV29-1	SVNLASQETQY
TRBJ1-5	TRBV18	ASSPDRVDQPQH
TRBJ1-6	TRBV6-5	ASSLDRGDSPLH
TRBJ2-2	TRBV15	ATSRERSYGELF
TRBJ2-2	TRBV5-1	ASSLGTANTGELF
TRBJ2-2	TRBV6-5	ASSTSIRTGELF
TRBJ1-5	TRBV5-1	ASSFRQGDQPQH
TRBJ1-1	TRBV4-3	ASSRYRAGGSTEAF
TRBJ1-2	TRBV30	AWEWTGEYGYT
TRBJ2-3	TRBV7-2	ASSPSGGADTQY
TRBJ2-1	TRBV7-6	ASSKLLAGSNEQF
TRBJ2-3	TRBV10-3	AISDRDTDTQY
TRBJ2-1	TRBV12-3/TRBV12-4	ASRTSDYNEQF